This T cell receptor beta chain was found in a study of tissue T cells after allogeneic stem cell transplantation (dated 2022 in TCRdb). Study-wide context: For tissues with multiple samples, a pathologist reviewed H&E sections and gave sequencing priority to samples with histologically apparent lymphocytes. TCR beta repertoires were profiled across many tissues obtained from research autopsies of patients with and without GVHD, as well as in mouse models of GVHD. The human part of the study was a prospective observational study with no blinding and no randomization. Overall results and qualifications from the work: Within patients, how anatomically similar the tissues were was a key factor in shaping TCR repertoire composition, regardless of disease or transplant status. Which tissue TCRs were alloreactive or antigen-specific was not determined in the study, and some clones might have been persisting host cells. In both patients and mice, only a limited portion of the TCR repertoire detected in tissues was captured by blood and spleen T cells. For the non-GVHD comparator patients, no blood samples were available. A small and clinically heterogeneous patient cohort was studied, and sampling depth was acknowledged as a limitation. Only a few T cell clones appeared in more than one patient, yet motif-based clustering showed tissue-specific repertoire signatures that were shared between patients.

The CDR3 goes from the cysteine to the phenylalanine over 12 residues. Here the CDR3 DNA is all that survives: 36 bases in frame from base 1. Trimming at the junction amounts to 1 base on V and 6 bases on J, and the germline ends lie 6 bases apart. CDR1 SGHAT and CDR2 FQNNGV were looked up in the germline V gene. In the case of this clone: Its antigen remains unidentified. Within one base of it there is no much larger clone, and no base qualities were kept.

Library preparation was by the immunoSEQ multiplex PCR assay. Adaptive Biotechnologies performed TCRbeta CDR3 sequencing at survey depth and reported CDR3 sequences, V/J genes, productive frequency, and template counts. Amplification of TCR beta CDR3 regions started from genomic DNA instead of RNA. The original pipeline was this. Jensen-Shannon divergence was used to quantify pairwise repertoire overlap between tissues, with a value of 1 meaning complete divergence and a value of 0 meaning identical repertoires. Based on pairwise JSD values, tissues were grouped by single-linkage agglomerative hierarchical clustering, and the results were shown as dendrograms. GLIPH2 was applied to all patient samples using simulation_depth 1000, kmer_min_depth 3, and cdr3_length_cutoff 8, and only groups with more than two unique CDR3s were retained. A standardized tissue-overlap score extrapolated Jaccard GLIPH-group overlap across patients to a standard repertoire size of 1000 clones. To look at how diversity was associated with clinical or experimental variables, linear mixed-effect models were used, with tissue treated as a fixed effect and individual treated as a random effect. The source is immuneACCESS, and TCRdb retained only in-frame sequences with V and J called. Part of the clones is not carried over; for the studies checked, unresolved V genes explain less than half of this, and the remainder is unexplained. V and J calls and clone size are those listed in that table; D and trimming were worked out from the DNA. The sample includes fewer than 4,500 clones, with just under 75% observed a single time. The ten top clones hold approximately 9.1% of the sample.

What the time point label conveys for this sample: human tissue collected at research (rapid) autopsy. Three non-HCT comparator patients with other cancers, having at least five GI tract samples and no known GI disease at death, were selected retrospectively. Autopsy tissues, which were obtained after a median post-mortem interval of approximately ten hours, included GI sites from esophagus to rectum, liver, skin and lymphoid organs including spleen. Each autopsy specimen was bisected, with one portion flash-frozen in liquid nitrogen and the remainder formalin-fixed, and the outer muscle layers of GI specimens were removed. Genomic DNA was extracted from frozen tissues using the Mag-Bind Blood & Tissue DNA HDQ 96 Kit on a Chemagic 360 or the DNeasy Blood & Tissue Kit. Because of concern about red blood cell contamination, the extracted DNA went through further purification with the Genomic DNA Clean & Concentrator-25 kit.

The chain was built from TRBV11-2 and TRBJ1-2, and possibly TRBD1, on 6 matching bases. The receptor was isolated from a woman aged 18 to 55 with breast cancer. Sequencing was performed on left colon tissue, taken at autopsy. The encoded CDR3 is CASSLAGDGYTF. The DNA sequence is TGTGCCAGCAGCTTAGCAGGGGATGGCTACACCTTC.